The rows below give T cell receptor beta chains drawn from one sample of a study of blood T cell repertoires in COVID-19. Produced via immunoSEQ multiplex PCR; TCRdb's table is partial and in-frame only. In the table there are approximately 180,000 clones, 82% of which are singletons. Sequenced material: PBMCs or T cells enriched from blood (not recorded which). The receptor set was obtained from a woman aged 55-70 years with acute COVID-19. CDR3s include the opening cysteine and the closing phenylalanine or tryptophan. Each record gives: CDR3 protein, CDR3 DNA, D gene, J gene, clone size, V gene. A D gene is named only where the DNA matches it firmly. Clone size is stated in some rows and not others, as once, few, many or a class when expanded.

CDR3aa: CASSLRGEAYEQYF
CDR3nt: TGTGCCAGCAGCTTACGGGGTGAGGCGTACGAGCAGTACTTC
d_gene: .
j_gene: TRBJ2-7
abundance: .
v_gene: TRBV7-2

CDR3aa: CASSFRGRATGELFF
CDR3nt: TGTGCCAGCAGTTTCCGCGGGAGGGCCACCGGGGAGCTGTTTTTT
d_gene: TRBD2
j_gene: TRBJ2-2
abundance: many
v_gene: TRBV27

CDR3aa: CASSPGQGWQPQHF
CDR3nt: TGTGCCAGCAGCCCAGGACAGGGGTGGCAGCCCCAGCATTTT
d_gene: TRBD1
j_gene: TRBJ1-5
abundance: .
v_gene: TRBV11-2

CDR3aa: CASSPWTGPTGNTIYF
CDR3nt: TGTGCCAGCAGTCCCTGGACAGGGCCGACTGGAAACACCATATATTTT
d_gene: TRBD1
j_gene: TRBJ1-3
abundance: .
v_gene: TRBV28

CDR3aa: CATQGLAGEGEQFF
CDR3nt: TGTGCCACCCAAGGACTAGCGGGAGAGGGTGAGCAGTTCTTC
d_gene: TRBD2
j_gene: TRBJ2-1
abundance: .
v_gene: TRBV24-1

CDR3aa: CASSQDPQREARGNTGELFF
CDR3nt: TGTGCCAGCAGCCAAGATCCACAGCGGGAGGCCCGAGGGAACACCGGGGAGCTGTTTTTT
d_gene: TRBD2
j_gene: TRBJ2-2
abundance: .
v_gene: TRBV3-1/TRBV3-2

CDR3aa: CASSWGQGRYTEAFF
CDR3nt: TGTGCCAGCAGCTGGGGACAGGGAAGGTACACTGAAGCTTTCTTT
d_gene: TRBD1
j_gene: TRBJ1-1
abundance: .
v_gene: TRBV5-6

CDR3aa: CASSPVYLAGADTQYF
CDR3nt: TGTGCCAGCAGCCCCGTTTATCTAGCGGGAGCAGATACGCAGTATTTT
d_gene: TRBD2
j_gene: TRBJ2-3
abundance: .
v_gene: TRBV3-1/TRBV3-2

CDR3aa: CASSTEDRDTEAFF
CDR3nt: TGTGCCAGCAGCACGGAGGACAGGGACACTGAAGCTTTCTTT
d_gene: .
j_gene: TRBJ1-1
abundance: .
v_gene: TRBV21-1

CDR3aa: CASSQGTGPYNEQFF
CDR3nt: TGCGCCAGCAGCCAAGGAACAGGGCCCTACAATGAGCAGTTCTTC
d_gene: .
j_gene: TRBJ2-1
abundance: .
v_gene: TRBV4-1

CDR3aa: CASSESGLASEQFF
CDR3nt: TGTGCCAGCAGTGAATCTGGACTAGCGAGTGAGCAGTTCTTC
d_gene: TRBD2
j_gene: TRBJ2-1
abundance: .
v_gene: TRBV2

CDR3aa: CASSLGSGGEQYF
CDR3nt: TGTGCCAGCAGCTTAGGGAGCGGGGGGGAACAGTACTTC
d_gene: TRBD2
j_gene: TRBJ2-7
abundance: .
v_gene: TRBV7-2

CDR3aa: CASSGGGSTNDAFF
CDR3nt: TGTGCCAGCAGTGGTGGTGGTAGCACCAATGACGCTTTCTTT
d_gene: .
j_gene: TRBJ1-1
abundance: .
v_gene: TRBV2

CDR3aa: CASSLGWRLAGAEQFF
CDR3nt: TGTGCCAGCAGCTTGGGTTGGAGACTAGCGGGGGCTGAGCAGTTCTTC
d_gene: TRBD2
j_gene: TRBJ2-1
abundance: .
v_gene: TRBV3-1/TRBV3-2

CDR3aa: CASSLGRLSGANVLTF
CDR3nt: TGTGCCAGCAGTTTAGGCAGGCTCTCTGGGGCCAACGTCCTGACTTTC
d_gene: .
j_gene: TRBJ2-6
abundance: .
v_gene: TRBV28

CDR3aa: CASSPRGYNEQFF
CDR3nt: TGTGCCAGCAGTCCCAGGGGTTACAATGAGCAGTTCTTC
d_gene: .
j_gene: TRBJ2-1
abundance: few
v_gene: TRBV6-5

CDR3aa: CASRADSPGGSPLHF
CDR3nt: TGTGCCAGCAGGGCCGACTCCCCCGGAGGTTCACCCCTCCACTTT
d_gene: .
j_gene: TRBJ1-6
abundance: .
v_gene: TRBV27

CDR3aa: CATSPLGRGGRETQYF
CDR3nt: TGTGCCACCAGCCCGCTGGGGCGGGGGGGCCGCGAGACCCAGTACTTC
d_gene: TRBD2
j_gene: TRBJ2-5
abundance: .
v_gene: TRBV15

CDR3aa: CASSFLGVDRGEAFF
CDR3nt: TGCGCCAGCAGCTTTCTAGGGGTTGACCGTGGTGAAGCTTTCTTT
d_gene: .
j_gene: TRBJ1-1
abundance: .
v_gene: TRBV5-1

CDR3aa: CASRPQGSTYNSPLHF
CDR3nt: TGTGCCAGCAGGCCCCAGGGGAGTACCTATAATTCACCCCTCCACTTT
d_gene: .
j_gene: TRBJ1-6
abundance: .
v_gene: TRBV28

CDR3aa: CASSHPGQGYYGYTF
CDR3nt: TGTGCCAGTAGCCACCCTGGACAGGGCTACTATGGCTACACCTTC
d_gene: TRBD1
j_gene: TRBJ1-2
abundance: .
v_gene: TRBV19

CDR3aa: CALRPGTASRRYTF
CDR3nt: TGTGCCCTGAGACCGGGGACAGCCTCGCGTCGCTACACCTTC
d_gene: TRBD1
j_gene: TRBJ1-2
abundance: .
v_gene: TRBV30

CDR3aa: CASSEEGSLRSQAFF
CDR3nt: TGTGCCAGTAGCGAGGAGGGCTCTCTCAGGAGTCAAGCTTTCTTT
d_gene: .
j_gene: TRBJ1-1
abundance: .
v_gene: TRBV19

CDR3aa: CAISVGADMNTEAFF
CDR3nt: TGTGCCATCAGTGTAGGGGCGGATATGAACACTGAAGCTTTCTTT
d_gene: .
j_gene: TRBJ1-1
abundance: .
v_gene: TRBV10-3

CDR3aa: CASSPTGHSGNTIYF
CDR3nt: TGTGCCAGCAGCCCCACAGGGCACTCTGGAAACACCATATATTTT
d_gene: .
j_gene: TRBJ1-3
abundance: .
v_gene: TRBV7-9

CDR3aa: CASSPGQNYGYTF
CDR3nt: TGTGCCAGCAGCCCTGGACAGAACTATGGCTACACCTTC
d_gene: .
j_gene: TRBJ1-2
abundance: .
v_gene: TRBV7-2

CDR3aa: CASSLSRQVYYGYTF
CDR3nt: TGTGCCAGCAGTTTATCACGACAGGTCTACTATGGCTACACCTTC
d_gene: .
j_gene: TRBJ1-2
abundance: .
v_gene: TRBV27

CDR3aa: CASSFFFRWDTGELFF
CDR3nt: TGTGCCAGCAGCTTCTTTTTCAGGTGGGACACCGGGGAGCTGTTTTTT
d_gene: .
j_gene: TRBJ2-2
abundance: .
v_gene: TRBV5-5

CDR3aa: CASSSRGYTF
CDR3nt: TGTGCCAGCAGCTCTAGAGGCTACACCTTC
d_gene: .
j_gene: TRBJ1-2
abundance: .
v_gene: TRBV9

CDR3aa: CASSETLMRAYRAEAFF
CDR3nt: TGTGCCAGCAGTGAAACTCTTATGAGGGCCTATAGGGCTGAAGCTTTCTTT
d_gene: .
j_gene: TRBJ1-1
abundance: .
v_gene: TRBV6-1

CDR3aa: CASEPTGQMNTEAFF
CDR3nt: TGTGCCAGCGAGCCAACGGGACAAATGAACACTGAAGCTTTCTTT
d_gene: .
j_gene: TRBJ1-1
abundance: .
v_gene: TRBV28

CDR3aa: CASKGQANYGYTF
CDR3nt: TGTGCCAGTAAAGGACAAGCTAACTATGGCTACACCTTC
d_gene: .
j_gene: TRBJ1-2
abundance: once
v_gene: TRBV19

CDR3aa: CASSRQGSSYNSPLHF
CDR3nt: TGCGCCAGCAGTAGACAGGGGAGCTCCTATAATTCACCCCTCCACTTT
d_gene: TRBD1
j_gene: TRBJ1-6
abundance: .
v_gene: TRBV5-1

CDR3aa: CSVWRRLNTEAFF
CDR3nt: TGCAGCGTTTGGAGACGTTTGAACACTGAAGCTTTCTTT
d_gene: .
j_gene: TRBJ1-1
abundance: .
v_gene: TRBV29-1

CDR3aa: CASSLEYLRTYEQYF
CDR3nt: TGTGCCAGCAGCTTAGAGTATTTGCGGACCTACGAGCAGTACTTC
d_gene: .
j_gene: TRBJ2-7
abundance: .
v_gene: TRBV7-2

CDR3aa: CASSKLSSGQGRDINEKLFF
CDR3nt: TGTGCCAGCAGCAAATTAAGTTCAGGACAGGGCCGAGATATTAATGAAAAACTGTTTTTT
d_gene: .
j_gene: TRBJ1-4
abundance: .
v_gene: TRBV21-1

CDR3aa: CASTGLSTDTQYF
CDR3nt: TGTGCCAGTACGGGTCTGAGCACAGATACGCAGTATTTT
d_gene: .
j_gene: TRBJ2-3
abundance: many
v_gene: TRBV19

CDR3aa: CASSQDGWGTVSSGNTIYF
CDR3nt: TGCGCCAGCAGCCAAGATGGTTGGGGGACAGTCAGCTCTGGAAACACCATATATTTT
d_gene: TRBD1
j_gene: TRBJ1-3
abundance: many
v_gene: TRBV4-3